This T cell receptor beta chain was captured by sequencing in a study of response to subunit inactivated influenza vaccine. Whole-study findings and limits: There was a suggestion from the authors that each seasonal influenza vaccination recruits few new T cells.

The CDR3 sequence is 12 residues long. Deletions cut 0 bases from V and 8 bases from J, with 8 bases between. Germline V gene data show CDR1 as DFQATT and CDR2 as SNEGSKA (reference sequence). TCRdb re-derived calls from the RT-PCR reads in MiXCR, one entry per CDR3 protein. This table has fewer than 550,000 distinct CDR3 sequences, 25% appearing once. On this clonotype itself: Its target is not known.

The chain employs TRBV20-1 and TRBJ2-1; no clear D gene. Source: CD4+ T cells sorted from PBMCs, taken about 5 days after vaccination. This clonotype was sampled from a man over 45 who received an inactivated influenza vaccine. The CDR3 DNA reads as TGCAGTGCTAGAGATCTTCGGGATGAGCAGTTCTTC. This translates into CSARDLRDEQFF.